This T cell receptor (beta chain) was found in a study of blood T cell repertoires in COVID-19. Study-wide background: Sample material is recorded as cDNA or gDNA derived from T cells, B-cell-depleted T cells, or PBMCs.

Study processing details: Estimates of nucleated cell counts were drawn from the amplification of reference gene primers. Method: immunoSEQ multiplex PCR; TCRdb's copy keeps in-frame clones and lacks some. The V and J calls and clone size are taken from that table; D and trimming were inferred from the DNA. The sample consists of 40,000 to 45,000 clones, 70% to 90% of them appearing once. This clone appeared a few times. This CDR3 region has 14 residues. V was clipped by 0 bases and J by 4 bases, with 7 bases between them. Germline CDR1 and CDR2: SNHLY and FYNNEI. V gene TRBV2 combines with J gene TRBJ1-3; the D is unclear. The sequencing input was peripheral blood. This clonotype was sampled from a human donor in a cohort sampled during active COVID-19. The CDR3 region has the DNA TGTGCCAGCAGTGAAGCGGCACAGGGAAACACCATATATTTT. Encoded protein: CASSEAAQGNTIYF.